This T cell receptor beta chain was sequenced during a study of T cell responses to AZD1222 COVID-19 vaccine. Investigators merged groups given second doses at roughly 4 or roughly 12 weeks. Libraries were prepared by immunoSEQ multiplex PCR; TCRdb keeps only in-frame clonotypes and omits some of them. Of 83,000 or so clones in the sample, 91% were seen once. For this clone: The antigen is not known.

The germline CDR1 and CDR2 sequences are MNHEY and SVGAGI. V trimming: 6 bases; J trimming: 5 bases; junction bases outside the gene matches: 12. The CDR3 contains 15 residues. Whole-study results and caveats: Only after the peak T cell response were repertoires sampled. The donors showed a predominance of white British ancestry and of females, with possible underestimation of clonal diversity. Baseline seropositivity characterized only six AZD1222 recipients.

Sequencing was performed on peripheral blood, taken 28 days after the second AZD1222 dose. The chain joins TRBV6-5 to TRBJ1-2, with 7 bases aligning to TRBD1. The receptor was isolated from an adult who received the AZD1222 COVID-19 vaccine. The CDR3 spells CASRPSGQRLYGYTF. The CDR3 DNA sequence: TGTGCCAGCAGGCCTTCGGGACAGAGATTATATGGCTACACCTTC.